The T cell receptor beta chain under discussion was sequenced for a study of cytomegalovirus exposure and HLA in healthy donors (dated by TCRdb to the late 2010s). With regard to the full study: According to a later analysis, the roughly 130 validation repertoires were produced on the same platform as the 680 or so repertoires of the first cohort. The study combined high-throughput TCR immunosequencing, statistical association of individual TCRs with disease status, and machine learning to predict cytomegalovirus infection status. The study aimed to test whether cataloging public T cell receptors could reveal signatures of past pathogen exposure. A separate validation cohort of 90 to 150 different subjects was used in addition to the approximately 640-subject first cohort.

Donors formed part of the validation cohort, which comprised 120 subjects and was distinct from the first cohort of 550 to 850 subjects. Overall study results and their limits: In vitro tests confirmed that a few of the cytomegalovirus-associated TCR beta chains recognize cytomegalovirus antigens. All 120 or so repertoires were used to score co-occurrence in the validation cohort in a later analysis, because that analysis had no HLA typing for the cohort. It was suggested by the authors that the approach could potentially be generalized to other disease states and immunological phenotypes. The classifier was reported to diagnose cytomegalovirus status with high specificity and sensitivity in both the original cohort and the validation cohort. A total of 150 to 200 TCR beta chains were listed by the study as associated with cytomegalovirus. A later analysis found that TCRs clustered in the first cohort also tended to co-occur in the roughly 120 validation repertoires, with just under 95% of cluster scores above 0. Most TCR sequences were observed very rarely across donors, whereas some public TCRs were present in many individuals.

Receptors were amplified or captured by the immunoSEQ multiplex PCR assay. The paper's data handling went like this. To diagnose cytomegalovirus status from the catalog of TCR beta chain sequences, a statistical classification framework was built. The table comes from immuneACCESS by way of TCRdb, which keeps in-frame sequences with V and J called. Part of the clones is missing from these tables; in studies checked, under half for an unresolved V gene and the rest for unknown reasons. The V and J calls and clone size were taken over from that table, and D and trimming were inferred from the DNA. The sample data list approximately 200,000 clones, and just over 85% of these were observed just once. The leading ten clones occupy about 2.7% of the sample. With regard to this clone: Which antigen it targets is not known. No base quality values were provided; no much bigger clone lies one nucleotide off.

The V end loses 0 bases and the J end loses 3 bases, and a stretch of 12 bases separates them. CDR1 and CDR2 are read off the germline V gene as MGHRA and YSYEKL. The CDR3 measures 15 amino acids from cysteine to phenylalanine. Kept here is only the CDR3 DNA, which spans 45 bases and is read in frame from base 1. The sample taken for sequencing was PBMCs. The origin of this receptor is a woman aged 18-30 years in good health and CMV-seronegative. The V and J genes are TRBV4-1 and TRBJ2-7; a confident D gene designation cannot be given. In nucleotides, the sequence is TGCGCCAGCAGCCAAGACGGCAGGCCAGGCTACGAGCAGTACTTC. Its product reads: CASSQDGRPGYEQYF.